The source of this T cell receptor beta chain is a study of cytomegalovirus exposure and HLA in healthy donors. Broader study findings: On later analysis, the bulk of CMV-associated TCR beta chains appeared to be HLA-restricted.

13 Jbeta primers and 60 Vbeta primers were used for the PCR. Assay: immunoSEQ multiplex PCR; the TCRdb copy retains only in-frame clones and omits some. This sample's table reports 95,000 to 150,000 clones. Germline V lookup: CDR1 MNHEY, CDR2 SMNVEV (reference sequence). This CDR3 is built from 16 residues. V trimming: 5 bases; J trimming: 6 bases; junction bases outside the gene matches: 13. As concerns this clone: What it binds is not known.

This sequence originates from a man aged 18 to 35 in good health and CMV-seronegative. Sequenced sample: PBMCs. This chain uses TRBV27 with TRBJ2-1; TRBD2 agrees at 7 bases. The CDR3, as DNA: TGTGCCAGCAGTGTCTGGGGGTCTAGCGGTCCCAATGAGCAGTTCTTC. Translating gives CASSVWGSSGPNEQFF.